Below are 21 T cell receptor beta chains sequenced from a single sample in a study of human thymus T cells. Sequenced by immunoSEQ multiplex PCR; TCRdb stores in-frame clones only, minus some. The table records some 80,000 clones, around 96% of them present only once. Thymic resections from corrective heart surgery supplied the tissue. Sequencing used thymus tissue. The receptors here all came from a boy younger than two with a congenital heart defect but otherwise immunologically healthy.

The gene calls are TRBV28 and TRBJ2-4; a possible D gene is TRBD2 (5 bases). Deletions cut 3 bases from V and 0 bases from J, with 12 bases between. Germline V gene sequence: CDR1 MDHEN, CDR2 SYDVKM. The CDR3 consists of 16 residues. CDR3 in amino acids: CASSLRTDIAKNIQYF. The CDR3 coding sequence is TGTGCCAGCAGTTTGAGGACTGACATAGCCAAAAACATTCAGTACTTC.

The chain has TRBV6-4 and TRBJ2-1; TRBD2 agrees at 12 bases. V trimming: 2 bases; J trimming: 4 bases; junction bases outside the gene matches: 3. Germline V gene data show CDR1 as MRHNA and CDR2 as SNTAGT. The CDR3 runs 16 residues. CDR3 DNA sequence: TGTGCCAGCAGTGACCGGACTAGCGGGAATTACAATGAGCAGTTCTTC. Encoded protein: CASSDRTSGNYNEQFF.

The chain combines TRBV6-1 with TRBJ1-2; D unresolved. Per the germline V gene, CDR1 is MNHNS and CDR2 is SASEGT. The CDR3 loop spans 11 amino acids. V shed 5 bases and J shed 6 bases, with 7 bases lying between them. The CDR3 nucleotides read TGTGCCAGCAGTTCGGAGCATGGCTACACCTTC. Its protein product is CASSSEHGYTF.

The rearrangement joins TRBV7-2 to TRBJ1-1, with 12 bases lining up with TRBD1. The ends lost 3 bases at V and 6 bases at J; junction bases unmatched: 8. CDR1 and CDR2 from the germline V gene are SGHTA and FQGNSA. The CDR3 sequence is 16 residues long. For the CDR3, the DNA is TGTGCCAGCAGCTTCAGCCGGGACAGGGGGCCGCCTGAAGCTTTCTTT. Its translation: CASSFSRDRGPPEAFF.

V is TRBV4-1 and J is TRBJ2-1; D possibly corresponds to TRBD2 (6 bases). CDR3 length: 16 amino acids. Trimming removed 2 bases at V and 4 bases at J, with 15 bases between. Germline CDR1 is MGHRA and CDR2 is YSYEKL. CDR3 sequence reads: CASSQTFSGTYNEQFF. CDR3 sequence (DNA): TGCGCCAGCAGCCAAACCTTTAGCGGTACTTACAATGAGCAGTTCTTC.

The CDR3 spells CASSVEEGQTQYF. DNA of the CDR3: TGTGCCAGCAGCGTAGAGGAGGGACAGACCCAGTACTTC. The chain has TRBV9 and TRBJ2-5; D is perhaps TRBD2 (6 bases). The length of the CDR3 is 13 residues. Germline CDR1 and CDR2: SGDLS and YYNGEE. The ends were cut back, 0 bases at V and 6 bases at J, with 9 bases in the middle.

The chain links TRBV28 to TRBJ2-1, with TRBD2 as a possible D gene (6 bases). This CDR3 comprises 17 residues. CDR1 and CDR2 (germline): MDHEN, SYDVKM. Trimming took 2 bases from V and 2 from J, leaving 16 bases between them. The CDR3 region is CASSLRLAPFPYNEQFF. The CDR3 DNA reads TGTGCCAGCAGTTTACGGCTAGCGCCTTTCCCCTACAATGAGCAGTTCTTC.

The V gene is TRBV6-5, the J gene TRBJ1-1; D gene unclear. This CDR3 has 14 amino acids. Germline values: CDR1 MNHEY, CDR2 SVGAGI. Between the trimmed V and J ends, which lost 2 bases and 4 bases, there was a span of 11 bases. The CDR3 loop is CASSYEVLGTEAFF. The CDR3 DNA is TGTGCCAGCAGTTACGAGGTATTAGGCACTGAAGCTTTCTTT.

This rearrangement joins TRBV15 to TRBJ2-1; D unresolved. Trimming removed 1 base from V and 7 bases from J, with 17 bases in between. Germline-derived CDR1 and CDR2 are LNHNV and YYDKDF (reference sequence). This CDR3 region has 16 residues. The CDR3 sequence is CATSRGFGETMNEQFF. The CDR3 coding sequence is TGTGCCACCAGCAGAGGGTTTGGAGAAACTATGAATGAGCAGTTCTTC.

The genes are TRBV27 and TRBJ1-5; TRBD1 aligns across 9 bases. Germline loops: CDR1 MNHEY, CDR2 SMNVEV (reference sequence). The CDR3 extends over 21 amino acids. V shed 4 bases and J 0 bases; nucleotides not matched to a gene: 19. Here the CDR3 reads CASSSLPPGTGWPHSNQPQHF. The CDR3 region has the DNA TGTGCCAGCAGTTCGCTCCCCCCGGGGACAGGGTGGCCTCATAGCAATCAGCCCCAGCATTTT.

The V gene is TRBV2, the J gene TRBJ1-2; 11 bases are shared with TRBD1. The CDR3 sequence is 17 residues long. Germline CDR1 reads SNHLY; CDR2 reads FYNNEI. V lost 7 bases and J lost 3; bases outside the gene matches: 13. Here the CDR3 reads CASTWGQGGRADYGYTF. For the CDR3, the DNA is TGTGCCAGCACCTGGGGACAGGGGGGTCGAGCAGACTATGGCTACACCTTC.

V gene TRBV27 combines with J gene TRBJ2-7, with 7 bases lining up with TRBD2. Trimming took 6 bases from V and 2 from J; bases not matched to a gene: 10. Germline CDR1 and CDR2: MNHEY and SMNVEV (reference sequence). CDR3 length equals 15 residues. The CDR3 DNA reads as TGTGCCAGCAGAACTCTCAGCGGGAACCCCTACGAGCAGTACTTC. The encoded protein is CASRTLSGNPYEQYF.

This clone was seen only once. The chain has TRBV28 and TRBJ2-7; 7 positions match TRBD2. Germline lookup yields CDR1 MDHEN and CDR2 SYDVKM. The V and J ends lost 2 bases and 2 bases, in that order; junction bases with no gene match: 24. The CDR3 totals 21 residues. In DNA, the CDR3 is TGTGCCAGCAGTTTACCCCGTAGTGGTGGGTACTCTGGGGGGAGGGCCTACGAGCAGTACTTC. It yields the protein CASSLPRSGGYSGGRAYEQYF.

This clone was seen just once. The rearrangement uses TRBV30 and TRBJ1-2, with D possibly being TRBD1 (6 bases). Trimming took 1 base from V and 8 from J, leaving 20 bases between them. Looked up from germline, CDR1 is GTSNPN and CDR2 is SVGIG (reference sequence). The CDR3 covers 15 residues. CDR3: CAWSGGRGRPWGYTF. CDR3 DNA sequence: TGTGCCTGGAGTGGGGGTCGGGGGCGGCCGTGGGGCTACACCTTC.

The chain links TRBV5-4 to TRBJ1-2, with a possible D match to TRBD1 (6 bases). Looked up from germline, CDR1 is SGHNT and CDR2 is YYREEE (reference sequence). Deletions cut 4 bases from V and 3 bases from J, with 16 bases between. This CDR3 is 15 amino acids long. The CDR3 nucleotides read TGTGCCAGCAGCCCCGAGGGGGGGCTAGACTATGGCTACACCTTC. It is translated as CASSPEGGLDYGYTF.

The chain carries TRBV2 and TRBJ1-2; TRBD1 might be the D (5 bases). There are 18 residues in the CDR3. Germline lookup yields CDR1 SNHLY and CDR2 FYNNEI. The V and J ends lost 7 bases and 0 bases respectively, with 24 bases between them. This CDR3 reads CASISRGTQETPNYGYTF. The CDR3 DNA reads as TGTGCCAGCATCTCTCGGGGGACCCAAGAGACTCCTAACTATGGCTACACCTTC.

The chain couples TRBV25-1 to TRBJ1-4, with D possibly TRBD1 on 6 matching bases. CDR1 is MGHDK and CDR2 is SYGVNS in the germline V gene. CDR3 length: 16 amino acids. V dropped 8 bases and J dropped 3 bases, with 19 bases sitting between them. CDR3 DNA: TGTGCCAGCCAAAAGCACGGGGACAAACCTAATGAAAAACTGTTTTTT. Translated: CASQKHGDKPNEKLFF.

The chain recombines TRBV28 with TRBJ1-5; 7 bases are shared with TRBD1. Germline V CDR1 and CDR2: MDHEN, SYDVKM. V shed 10 bases, J shed 11 bases, and the junction held 8 bases outside the gene matches. There are 11 residues in the CDR3. CDR3 DNA: TGTGCCACCTTGGGGGACAGAACCCAGCATTTT. Translation gives CATLGDRTQHF.

The J gene is TRBJ2-7, the V gene TRBV5-1, with D perhaps being TRBD1 or TRBD2 (5 bases each). Per the germline V gene, CDR1 is SGHRS and CDR2 is YFSETQ. V lost 4 bases and J 3 bases, leaving 14 bases between the germline ends. The length of the CDR3 is 14 residues. Here the CDR3 reads CASSRGPGNYEQYF. CDR3 nucleotide sequence: TGCGCCAGCAGCAGGGGACCGGGGAACTACGAGCAGTACTTC.

This chain connects TRBV25-1 to TRBJ1-2, with D perhaps matching TRBD1 (5 bases). V was shortened by 1 base and J by 5 bases, with 8 bases between the two germline ends. Germline-derived CDR1 and CDR2 are MGHDK and SYGVNS. The CDR3 is 13 amino acids. The CDR3 sequence is CASSEWGMYGYTF. DNA for the CDR3: TGTGCCAGCAGTGAATGGGGGATGTATGGCTACACCTTC.

The chain is built from TRBV7-3 and TRBJ2-3; tentatively, D is TRBD2 (6 bases). The germline CDR1 and CDR2 sequences are SGHTA and FQGTGA. There are 17 residues in the CDR3. Between the trimmed V and J ends, which lost 1 base and 0 bases, there was a span of 14 bases. CDR3 sequence: CASSLIGGDRSTDTQYF. In DNA form, the CDR3 reads TGTGCCAGCAGCTTAATCGGCGGGGACCGTAGCACAGATACGCAGTATTTT.